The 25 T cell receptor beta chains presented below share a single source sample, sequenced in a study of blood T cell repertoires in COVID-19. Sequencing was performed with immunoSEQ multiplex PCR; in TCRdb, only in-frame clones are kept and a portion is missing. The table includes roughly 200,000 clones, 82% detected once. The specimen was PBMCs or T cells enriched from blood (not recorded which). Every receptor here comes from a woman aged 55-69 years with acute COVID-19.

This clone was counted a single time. The CDR3 is CASSLTAGHEQFF. The CDR3 DNA reads as TGTGCCAGCAGCCTCACAGCCGGCCATGAGCAGTTCTTC. The J gene is TRBJ2-1, the V gene TRBV3-1 (or the pseudogene TRBV3-2); no clear D. V lost 4 bases and J lost 8, with 12 bases in between. The CDR3 is 13 amino acids. Germline CDR1 LGHDT, CDR2 YNNKEL (reference sequence).

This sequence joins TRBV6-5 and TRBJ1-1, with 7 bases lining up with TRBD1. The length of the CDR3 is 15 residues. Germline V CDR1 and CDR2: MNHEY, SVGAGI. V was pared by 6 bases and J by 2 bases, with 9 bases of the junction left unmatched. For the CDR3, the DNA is TGTGCCAGCAGGTCCGGGACAGCACTAAACACTGAAGCTTTCTTT. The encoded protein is CASRSGTALNTEAFF.

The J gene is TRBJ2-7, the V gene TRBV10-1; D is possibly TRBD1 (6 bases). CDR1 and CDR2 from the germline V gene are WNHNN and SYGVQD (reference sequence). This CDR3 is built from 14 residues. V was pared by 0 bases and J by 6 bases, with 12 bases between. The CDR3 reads CASSESSGVSEQYF. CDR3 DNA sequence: TGCGCCAGCAGTGAGTCGTCAGGGGTCTCCGAGCAGTACTTC.

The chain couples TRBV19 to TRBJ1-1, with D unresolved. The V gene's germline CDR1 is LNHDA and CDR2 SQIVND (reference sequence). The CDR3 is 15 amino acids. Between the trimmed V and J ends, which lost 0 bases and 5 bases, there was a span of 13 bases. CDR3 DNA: TGTGCCAGTAGTATAGATCCCGGTAGAGGTACTGAAGCTTTCTTT. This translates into CASSIDPGRGTEAFF.

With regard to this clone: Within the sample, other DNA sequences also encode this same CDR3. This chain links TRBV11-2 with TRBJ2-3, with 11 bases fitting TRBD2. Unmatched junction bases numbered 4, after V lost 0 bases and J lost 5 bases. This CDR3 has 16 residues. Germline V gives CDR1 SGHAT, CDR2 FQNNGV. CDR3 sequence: CASSLDPGLAGDTQYF. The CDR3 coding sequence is TGTGCCAGCAGCTTAGATCCCGGACTAGCGGGAGATACGCAGTATTTT.

The CDR3 DNA reads as TGTGCCAGTAGTACCCCGTGGCAGGGGGACACCGGGGAGCTGTTTTTT. This gives the protein CASSTPWQGDTGELFF. The chain joins TRBV19 to TRBJ2-2; 7 bases map to TRBD1. This CDR3 is 16 amino acids long. Germline-derived CDR1 and CDR2 are LNHDA and SQIVND (reference sequence). V shed 4 bases and J 3 bases; nucleotides not matched to a gene: 8.

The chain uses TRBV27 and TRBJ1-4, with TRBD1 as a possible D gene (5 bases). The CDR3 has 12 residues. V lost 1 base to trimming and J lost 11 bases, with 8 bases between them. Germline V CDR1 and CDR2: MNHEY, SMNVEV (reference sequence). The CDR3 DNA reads TGTGCCAGCAGTTTATACCGGGGGAAACTGTTTTTT. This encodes CASSLYRGKLFF.

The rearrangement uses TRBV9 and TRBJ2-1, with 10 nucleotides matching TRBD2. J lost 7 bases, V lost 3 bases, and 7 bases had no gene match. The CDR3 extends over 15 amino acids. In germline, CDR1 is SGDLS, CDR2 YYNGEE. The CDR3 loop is CASSAGTSETNEQFF. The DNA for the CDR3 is TGTGCCAGCAGCGCGGGGACTAGCGAGACGAATGAGCAGTTCTTC.

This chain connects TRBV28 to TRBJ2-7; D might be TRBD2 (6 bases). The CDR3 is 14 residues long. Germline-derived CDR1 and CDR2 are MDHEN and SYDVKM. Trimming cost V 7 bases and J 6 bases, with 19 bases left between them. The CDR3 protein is CASIPGGEVGEQYF. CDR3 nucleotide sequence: TGTGCCAGCATTCCCGGGGGAGAGGTGGGCGAGCAGTACTTC.

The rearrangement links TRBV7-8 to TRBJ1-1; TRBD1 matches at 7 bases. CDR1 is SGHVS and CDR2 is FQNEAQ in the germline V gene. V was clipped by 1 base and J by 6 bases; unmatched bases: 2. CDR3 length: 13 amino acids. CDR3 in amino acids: CASSLGQGPEAFF. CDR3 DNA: TGTGCCAGCAGCTTAGGACAGGGCCCTGAAGCTTTCTTT.

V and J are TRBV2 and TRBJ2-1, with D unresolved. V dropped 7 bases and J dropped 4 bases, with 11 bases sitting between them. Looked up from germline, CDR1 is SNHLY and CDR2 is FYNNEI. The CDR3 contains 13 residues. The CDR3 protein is CASNLENYNEQFF. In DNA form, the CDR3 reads TGTGCCAGCAATTTAGAGAATTACAATGAGCAGTTCTTC.

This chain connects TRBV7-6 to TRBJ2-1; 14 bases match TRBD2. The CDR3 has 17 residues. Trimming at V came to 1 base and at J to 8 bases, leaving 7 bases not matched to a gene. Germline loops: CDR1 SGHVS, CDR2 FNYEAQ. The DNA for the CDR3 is TGTGCCAGCAGCTTAGGACTAGCGGGGGGGCCGGGGTATGAGCAGTTCTTC. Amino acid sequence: CASSLGLAGGPGYEQFF.

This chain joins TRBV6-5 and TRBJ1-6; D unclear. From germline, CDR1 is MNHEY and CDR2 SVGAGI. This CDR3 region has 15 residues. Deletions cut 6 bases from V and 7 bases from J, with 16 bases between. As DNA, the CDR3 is TGTGCCAGCAGCGGTCTAGGGTCGGGAAATTCACCCCTCCACTTT. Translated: CASSGLGSGNSPLHF.

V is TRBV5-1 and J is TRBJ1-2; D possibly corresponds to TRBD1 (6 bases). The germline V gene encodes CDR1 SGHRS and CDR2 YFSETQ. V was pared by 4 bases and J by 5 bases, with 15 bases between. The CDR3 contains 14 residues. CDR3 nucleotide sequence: TGCGCCAGCAGCCCGGACAGAGGAAAATATGGCTACACCTTC. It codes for CASSPDRGKYGYTF.

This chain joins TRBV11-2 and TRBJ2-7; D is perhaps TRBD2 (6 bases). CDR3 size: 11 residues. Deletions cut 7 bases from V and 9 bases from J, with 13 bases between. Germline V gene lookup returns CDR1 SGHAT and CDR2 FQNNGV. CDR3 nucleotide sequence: TGTGCCAGCAAATTAGGAGGGCCGCAGTACGTC. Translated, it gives CASKLGGPQYV.

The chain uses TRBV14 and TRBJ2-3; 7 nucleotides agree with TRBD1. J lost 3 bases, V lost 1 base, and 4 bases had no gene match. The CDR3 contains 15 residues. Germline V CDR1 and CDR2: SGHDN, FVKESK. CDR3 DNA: TGTGCCAGCAGCCAAGGGGGACAGATTACAGATACGCAGTATTTT. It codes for CASSQGGQITDTQYF.

The DNA for the CDR3 is TGCGCCAGCAGCTTTCAGGGAGGGAGGAACACTGAAGCTTTCTTT. This encodes CASSFQGGRNTEAFF. The chain carries TRBV5-1 and TRBJ1-1; maybe TRBD1 (5 bases). The CDR3 runs 15 residues. Trimming cost V 2 bases and J 1 base, with 12 bases left between them. Per germline, CDR1 SGHRS and CDR2 YFSETQ. Combining the CDR3 with reference TRBV5-1 and TRBJ1-1 gives the whole variable domain KAGVTQTPRYLIKTRGQQVTLSCSPISGHRSVSWYQQTPGQGLQFLFEYFSETQRNKGNFPGRFSGRQFSNSRSEMNVSTLELGDSALYLCASSFQGGRNTEAFFGQGTRLTVV.

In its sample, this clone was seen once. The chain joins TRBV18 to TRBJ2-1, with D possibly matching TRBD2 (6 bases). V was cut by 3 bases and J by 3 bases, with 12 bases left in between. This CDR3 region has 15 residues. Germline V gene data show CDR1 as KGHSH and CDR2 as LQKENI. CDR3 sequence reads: CASSPRRGFYNEQFF. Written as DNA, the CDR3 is TGTGCCAGCTCACCCCGGAGGGGTTTCTACAATGAGCAGTTCTTC.

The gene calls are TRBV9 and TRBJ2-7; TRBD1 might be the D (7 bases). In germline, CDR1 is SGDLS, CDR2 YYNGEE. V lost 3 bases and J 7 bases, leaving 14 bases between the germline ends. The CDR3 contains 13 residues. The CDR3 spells CASSAGQAGEQYF. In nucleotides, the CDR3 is TGTGCCAGCAGCGCCGGACAGGCGGGGGAGCAGTACTTC.

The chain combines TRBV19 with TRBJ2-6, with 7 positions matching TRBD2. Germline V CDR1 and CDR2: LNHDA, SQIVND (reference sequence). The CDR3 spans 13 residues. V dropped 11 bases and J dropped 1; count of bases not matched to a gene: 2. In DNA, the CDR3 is TGTGCCGGGGGGGAGTCTGGGGCCAACGTCCTGACTTTC. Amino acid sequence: CAGGESGANVLTF.

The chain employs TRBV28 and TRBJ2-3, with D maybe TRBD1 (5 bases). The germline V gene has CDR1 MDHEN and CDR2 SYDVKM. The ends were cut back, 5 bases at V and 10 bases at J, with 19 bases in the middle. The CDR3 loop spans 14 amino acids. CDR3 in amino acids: CASSERIRVLSQYF. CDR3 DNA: TGTGCCAGCAGTGAACGGATCAGGGTTCTTTCGCAGTATTTT.

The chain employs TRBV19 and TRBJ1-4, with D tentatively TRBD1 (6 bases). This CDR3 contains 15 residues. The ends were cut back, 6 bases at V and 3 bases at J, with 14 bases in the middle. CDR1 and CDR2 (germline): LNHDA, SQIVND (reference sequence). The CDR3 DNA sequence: TGTGCCAGTAGGCGACAGGTCCAGGCTAATGAAAAACTGTTTTTT. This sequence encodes CASRRQVQANEKLFF.

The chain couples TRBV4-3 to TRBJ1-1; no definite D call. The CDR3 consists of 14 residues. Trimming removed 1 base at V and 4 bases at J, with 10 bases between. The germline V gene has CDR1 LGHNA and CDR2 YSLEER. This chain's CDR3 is CASSQGSEGTEAFF. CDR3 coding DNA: TGCGCCAGCAGCCAAGGCAGCGAAGGCACTGAAGCTTTCTTT.

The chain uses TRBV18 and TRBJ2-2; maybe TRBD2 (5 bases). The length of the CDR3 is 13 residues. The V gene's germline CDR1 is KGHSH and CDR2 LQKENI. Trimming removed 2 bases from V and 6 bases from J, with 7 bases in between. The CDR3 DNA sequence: TGTGCCAGCTCACCAGAGGGCGCCGGGGAGCTGTTTTTT. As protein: CASSPEGAGELFF.

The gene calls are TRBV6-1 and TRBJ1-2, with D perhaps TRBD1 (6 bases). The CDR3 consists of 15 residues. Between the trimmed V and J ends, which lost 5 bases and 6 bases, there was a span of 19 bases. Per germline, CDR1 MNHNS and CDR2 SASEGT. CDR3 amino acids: CASSPLGQTLHGYTF. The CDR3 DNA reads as TGTGCCAGCAGTCCTCTCGGACAGACCCTCCATGGCTACACCTTC.